Shown below are 18 T cell receptor beta chains from a single sample sequenced in a study of shared clonotypes between healthy human individuals (dated by TCRdb to 2019 to 2021). The library was made by the immunoSEQ multiplex PCR assay. TCRdb mirrors the immuneACCESS table, restricted to in-frame sequences. Some clones are absent from its copies; in checked studies, under half trace to an unresolved V gene, and the reason for the others is unknown. Recorded for this sample are about 520,000 clones; roughly 95% of them occurred a single time. 0.055% to 0.075% of the sample is taken by the ten largest. Specimen: naive CD4+ T cells sorted from blood. The sample's cell subset or site label is to be understood as: CD45RA+ positively selected. All receptors come from a young woman in good health.

CDR3 region: CAIRRADEGGEQYF. DNA for the CDR3: TGTGCCATCAGACGGGCGGACGAGGGCGGGGAGCAGTACTTC. The chain recombines TRBV10-3 with TRBJ2-7; D is perhaps TRBD2 (5 bases). This CDR3 comprises 14 residues. The V end lost 6 bases, the J end lost 7 bases, and 19 bases lay between the germline ends. Per the germline V gene, CDR1 is ENHRY and CDR2 is SYGVKD.

CDR3 residues: CASGPGTGETQYF. As DNA, the CDR3 is TGTGCCAGCGGTCCCGGGACAGGGGAGACCCAGTACTTC. This chain uses TRBV2 with TRBJ2-5, with 9 bases identical to TRBD1. V gave up 8 bases and J gave up 5 bases; unmatched junction bases: 6. CDR3 length: 13 amino acids. Per germline, CDR1 SNHLY and CDR2 FYNNEI.

In DNA form, the CDR3 reads TGCGCCAGCACACTAGCGGGAGGAGGGGAGACCCAGTACTTC. Its protein product is CASTLAGGGETQYF. The gene calls are TRBV5-1 and TRBJ2-5, with TRBD2 identical over 12 bases. Trimming removed 6 bases from V and 5 bases from J; junction bases left unmatched: 5. CDR1 is SGHRS, CDR2 YFSETQ, per germline. CDR3 length: 14 residues.

The chain has TRBV30 and TRBJ1-2; D is undetermined. Germline CDR1 GTSNPN, CDR2 SVGIG (reference sequence). V lost 4 bases and J 4 bases, leaving 13 bases between the germline ends. This CDR3 contains 13 residues. As DNA, the CDR3 is TGTGCCTGGATGGGCCGACTTACCTATGGCTACACCTTC. Amino acids: CAWMGRLTYGYTF.

The rearrangement uses TRBV4-2 and TRBJ1-3; D is undetermined. Per germline, CDR1 LGHNA and CDR2 YNFKEQ. V was clipped by 1 base and J by 0 bases, with 4 bases between them. The CDR3 is 14 amino acids. CDR3 region: CASSQVGSGNTIYF. The CDR3 DNA follows: TGTGCCAGCAGCCAAGTAGGCTCTGGAAACACCATATATTTT.

This chain joins TRBV4-2 and TRBJ1-2; D perhaps matches TRBD1 (5 bases). Germline V gene data show CDR1 as LGHNA and CDR2 as YNFKEQ. Trimming removed 1 base from V and 5 bases from J, with 17 bases in between. The CDR3 is made up of 16 amino acids. The CDR3 here is CASSQGPPDTGYGYTF. The DNA for the CDR3 is TGTGCCAGCAGCCAAGGGCCGCCGGACACGGGGTATGGCTACACCTTC.

The V gene is TRBV6-1, the J gene TRBJ2-7, with D perhaps matching TRBD1 (5 bases). The V gene's germline CDR1 is MNHNS and CDR2 SASEGT. V lost 8 bases, J lost 5 bases, and 19 bases lay in between. This CDR3 region has 14 residues. The CDR3 loop is CASGYQGRADEQYF. CDR3 nucleotides: TGTGCCAGCGGTTATCAGGGCAGAGCAGACGAGCAGTACTTC.

The V call is TRBV28, the J call TRBJ1-2, with unresolved D. V was clipped by 7 bases and J by 8 bases, with 14 bases between them. Germline CDR1 is MDHEN and CDR2 is SYDVKM. The CDR3 length is 12 residues. CDR3 nucleotide sequence: TGTGCCAGCAAAACGGACCTTAAAGGCTACACCTTC. Translating it yields CASKTDLKGYTF.

The chain has TRBV28 and TRBJ1-1; 11 positions agree with TRBD1. Trimming took 5 bases from V and 2 from J; bases not matched to a gene: 4. Per the germline V gene, CDR1 is MDHEN and CDR2 is SYDVKM. The CDR3 loop spans 15 amino acids. The CDR3 DNA sequence: TGTGCCAGCAGTAAGGACAGGGGGCATAACACTGAAGCTTTCTTT. As protein: CASSKDRGHNTEAFF.

This rearrangement joins TRBV6-5 to TRBJ1-2; no firm D call. Trimming stripped 8 bases from V and 2 bases from J, with 12 bases between. Germline CDR1 is MNHEY and CDR2 is SVGAGI. The CDR3 loop spans 13 amino acids. The CDR3 loop reads CASSGRRNYGYTF. CDR3 in DNA: TGTGCCAGCTCGGGAAGAAGGAACTATGGCTACACCTTC.

This chain joins TRBV30 and TRBJ1-2, with TRBD1 matching over 11 bases. This CDR3 is built from 18 residues. Germline-derived CDR1 and CDR2 are GTSNPN and SVGIG (reference sequence). Trimming removed 4 bases from V and 3 bases from J; junction bases left unmatched: 16. As DNA, the CDR3 is TGTGCCTGGAATTCAAAACGGGACAGGGGGTTCTCACACTATGGCTACACCTTC. This encodes CAWNSKRDRGFSHYGYTF.

The chain is built from TRBV28 and TRBJ2-1; 10 bases agree with TRBD2. The CDR3 runs 17 residues. Unmatched junction bases numbered 17, after V lost 6 bases and J lost 9 bases. Germline values: CDR1 MDHEN, CDR2 SYDVKM. Here the CDR3 DNA reads TGTGCCAGCAGCCTCTCATCCCTAGCGGGAGTTGTCGGTGAGCAGTTCTTC. Residues: CASSLSSLAGVVGEQFF. The entire variable domain, with the rest obtained from reference TRBV28 and TRBJ2-1, is as follows: DVKVTQSSRYLVKRTGEKVFLECVQDMDHENMFWYRQDPGLGLRLIYFSYDVKMKEKGDIPEGYSVSREKKERFSLILESASTNQTSMYLCASSLSSLAGVVGEQFFGPGTRLTVL.

The rearrangement links TRBV14 to TRBJ2-1; 7 nucleotides align to TRBD1. CDR3 length equals 16 residues. Looked up from germline, CDR1 is SGHDN and CDR2 is FVKESK. V gave up 4 bases and J gave up 1 base; unmatched junction bases: 7. The CDR3 sequence: CASSRDTGVSYNEQFF. CDR3 DNA: TGTGCCAGCAGCCGGGACACAGGGGTATCCTACAATGAGCAGTTCTTC. The variable domain in full, completed from reference TRBV14 and TRBJ2-1, reads EAGVTQFPSHSVIEKGQTVTLRCDPISGHDNLYWYRRVMGKEIKFLLHFVKESKQDESGMPNNRFLAERTGGTYSTLKVQPAELEDSGVYFCASSRDTGVSYNEQFFGPGTRLTVL.

The chain recombines TRBV28 with TRBJ2-7; 8 positions match TRBD1. Germline values: CDR1 MDHEN, CDR2 SYDVKM. The CDR3 is 15 amino acids. V lost 5 bases, J lost 3 bases, and 9 bases stayed unmatched. The DNA of the CDR3 is TGTGCCAGCAGTATACCGGGACAGGCGCGCTACGAGCAGTACTTC. Residues: CASSIPGQARYEQYF.

This clone was observed a few times. The V call is TRBV7-9, the J call TRBJ1-5, with D unclear. The V gene lost 3 bases and the J gene lost 5 bases, with 11 bases spanning the gap. The CDR3 is 14 amino acids. The germline V gene encodes CDR1 SEHNR and CDR2 FQNEAQ (reference sequence). The CDR3 bases are TGTGCCAGCAGCTTGAACGGGTTGGATCAGCCCCAGCATTTT. Protein: CASSLNGLDQPQHF.

The CDR3 nucleotides read TGTGCCAGCAGTTTACGGCCAGGGGGCGGCGAAAAACTGTTTTTT. Protein product: CASSLRPGGGEKLFF. The V call is TRBV28, the J call TRBJ1-4; 8 bases are a match to TRBD1. The CDR3 has 15 amino acids. Looked up from germline, CDR1 is MDHEN and CDR2 is SYDVKM. V gave up 2 bases and J gave up 8 bases; unmatched junction bases: 7.

This clone occurred once. V is TRBV6-1 and J is TRBJ2-2; maybe TRBD1 (6 bases). The CDR3 is 15 residues long. V was trimmed by 5 bases and J by 5 bases, leaving 15 bases between them. From germline, CDR1 is MNHNS and CDR2 SASEGT. The CDR3 protein is CASSPTSTGTGELFF. CDR3 nucleotide sequence: TGTGCCAGCAGTCCGACCAGTACAGGGACCGGGGAGCTGTTTTTT.

V gene TRBV19 combines with J gene TRBJ1-2; D unresolved. CDR1 LNHDA and CDR2 SQIVND come from the germline V gene (reference sequence). The CDR3 is made up of 14 amino acids. The V end lost 5 bases, the J end lost 4 bases, and 14 bases lay between the germline ends. The CDR3 bases are TGTGCCAGTAGTTACTCAGGACGTCGCTATGGCTACACCTTC. Protein sequence: CASSYSGRRYGYTF.